The 7 T cell receptor beta chains below all came from one sample that was sequenced in a study of neurological immune-mediated disorders. MiXCR was run by TCRdb on the 5' RACE reads, yielding one entry per CDR3 protein. The table includes around 49,000 distinct CDR3 sequences, roughly 13% detected once. Time point here: longitudinal time-point 3. The source material was PBMCs. The receptors here all came from a male donor with HTLV-1-associated myelopathy (HAM/TSP).

This clonotype was recorded at least ten times. The V gene is TRBV27, the J gene TRBJ2-7; D gene uncertain. The CDR3 extends over 13 amino acids. The V gene's germline CDR1 is MNHEY and CDR2 SMNVEV (reference sequence). V was trimmed by 6 bases and J by 3 bases, leaving 12 bases between them. The CDR3 loop is CASSRPPLYEQYF. The CDR3 DNA is TGTGCCAGCAGCCGACCCCCCCTCTACGAGCAGTACTTC.

This clonotype has a count of ten or more. This chain joins TRBV4-2 and TRBJ2-2, with TRBD2 matching over 10 bases. The CDR3 spans 16 residues. Unmatched junction bases numbered 3, after V lost 0 bases and J lost 5 bases. Germline assignment: CDR1 LGHNA and CDR2 YNFKEQ. The CDR3 nucleotides read TGTGCCAGCAGCCAAGATCCTAGCGGGGGTACCGGGGAGCTGTTTTTT. Its translation is CASSQDPSGGTGELFF.

Many counts were recorded for this clonotype. The V call is TRBV20-1, the J call TRBJ2-7, with 7 bases fitting TRBD1. Trimming removed 5 bases from V and 6 bases from J; junction bases left unmatched: 4. The germline V gene encodes CDR1 DFQATT and CDR2 SNEGSKA (reference sequence). There are 11 residues in the CDR3. The CDR3 nucleotides read TGCAGTGCTGCCGACAGGGCCGAGCAGTACTTC. Translating gives CSAADRAEQYF.

This clonotype was picked up many times. V is TRBV9 and J is TRBJ2-1; 7 bases map to TRBD2. CDR3 size: 16 residues. V lost 6 bases and J lost 0; bases outside the gene matches: 9. Per the germline V gene, CDR1 is SGDLS and CDR2 is YYNGEE. CDR3 DNA sequence: TGTGCCAGCACCAGCGGGACGCCGAGCTCCTACAATGAGCAGTTCTTC. It yields the protein CASTSGTPSSYNEQFF.

This clonotype was observed many times. The V and J genes are TRBV20-1 and TRBJ2-1; D assignment may be TRBD1 or TRBD2 (5 bases each). Trimming removed 6 bases from V and 6 bases from J, with 21 bases in between. This CDR3 region has 15 residues. In germline, CDR1 is DFQATT, CDR2 SNEGSKA (reference sequence). The CDR3 DNA reads TGCAGTGCCCATGGTGGGACGAAGGGCCTCAATGAGCAGTTCTTC. Amino acids: CSAHGGTKGLNEQFF.

This clonotype has ten or more counts. The rearrangement uses TRBV5-1 and TRBJ2-5; D unclear. V was pared by 0 bases and J by 3 bases, with 12 bases between. CDR1 and CDR2 from the germline V gene are SGHRS and YFSETQ. This CDR3 spans 15 amino acids. The CDR3 DNA reads TGCGCCAGCAGCTTGGCTGTCGCCGGAAAAGAGACCCAGTACTTC. This encodes CASSLAVAGKETQYF.

The gene calls are TRBV5-1 and TRBJ1-2; tentatively, D is TRBD1 (5 bases). Germline V CDR1 and CDR2: SGHRS, YFSETQ. The CDR3 has 16 residues. V lost 0 bases and J lost 8, with 20 bases in between. In DNA form, the CDR3 reads TGCGCCAGCAGCTTGGCTCCTGGACCGGGGGTATTGGGCTACACCTTC. It codes for CASSLAPGPGVLGYTF. Full variable domain (remainder filled in from reference TRBV5-1 and TRBJ1-2): KAGVTQTPRYLIKTRGQQVTLSCSPISGHRSVSWYQQTPGQGLQFLFEYFSETQRNKGNFPGRFSGRQFSNSRSEMNVSTLELGDSALYLCASSLAPGPGVLGYTFGSGTRLTVV.